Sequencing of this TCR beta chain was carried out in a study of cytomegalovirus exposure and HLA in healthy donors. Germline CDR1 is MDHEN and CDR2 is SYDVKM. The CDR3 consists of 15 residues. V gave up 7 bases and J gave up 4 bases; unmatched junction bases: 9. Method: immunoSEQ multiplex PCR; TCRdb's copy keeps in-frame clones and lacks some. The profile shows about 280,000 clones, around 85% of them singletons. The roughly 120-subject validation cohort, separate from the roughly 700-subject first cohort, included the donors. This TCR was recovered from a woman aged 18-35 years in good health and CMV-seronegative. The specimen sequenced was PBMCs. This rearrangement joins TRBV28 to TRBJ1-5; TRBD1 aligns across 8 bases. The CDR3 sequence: CASTTGQGLNQPQHF. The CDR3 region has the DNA TGTGCCAGCACCACTGGACAGGGACTGAATCAGCCCCAGCATTTT.